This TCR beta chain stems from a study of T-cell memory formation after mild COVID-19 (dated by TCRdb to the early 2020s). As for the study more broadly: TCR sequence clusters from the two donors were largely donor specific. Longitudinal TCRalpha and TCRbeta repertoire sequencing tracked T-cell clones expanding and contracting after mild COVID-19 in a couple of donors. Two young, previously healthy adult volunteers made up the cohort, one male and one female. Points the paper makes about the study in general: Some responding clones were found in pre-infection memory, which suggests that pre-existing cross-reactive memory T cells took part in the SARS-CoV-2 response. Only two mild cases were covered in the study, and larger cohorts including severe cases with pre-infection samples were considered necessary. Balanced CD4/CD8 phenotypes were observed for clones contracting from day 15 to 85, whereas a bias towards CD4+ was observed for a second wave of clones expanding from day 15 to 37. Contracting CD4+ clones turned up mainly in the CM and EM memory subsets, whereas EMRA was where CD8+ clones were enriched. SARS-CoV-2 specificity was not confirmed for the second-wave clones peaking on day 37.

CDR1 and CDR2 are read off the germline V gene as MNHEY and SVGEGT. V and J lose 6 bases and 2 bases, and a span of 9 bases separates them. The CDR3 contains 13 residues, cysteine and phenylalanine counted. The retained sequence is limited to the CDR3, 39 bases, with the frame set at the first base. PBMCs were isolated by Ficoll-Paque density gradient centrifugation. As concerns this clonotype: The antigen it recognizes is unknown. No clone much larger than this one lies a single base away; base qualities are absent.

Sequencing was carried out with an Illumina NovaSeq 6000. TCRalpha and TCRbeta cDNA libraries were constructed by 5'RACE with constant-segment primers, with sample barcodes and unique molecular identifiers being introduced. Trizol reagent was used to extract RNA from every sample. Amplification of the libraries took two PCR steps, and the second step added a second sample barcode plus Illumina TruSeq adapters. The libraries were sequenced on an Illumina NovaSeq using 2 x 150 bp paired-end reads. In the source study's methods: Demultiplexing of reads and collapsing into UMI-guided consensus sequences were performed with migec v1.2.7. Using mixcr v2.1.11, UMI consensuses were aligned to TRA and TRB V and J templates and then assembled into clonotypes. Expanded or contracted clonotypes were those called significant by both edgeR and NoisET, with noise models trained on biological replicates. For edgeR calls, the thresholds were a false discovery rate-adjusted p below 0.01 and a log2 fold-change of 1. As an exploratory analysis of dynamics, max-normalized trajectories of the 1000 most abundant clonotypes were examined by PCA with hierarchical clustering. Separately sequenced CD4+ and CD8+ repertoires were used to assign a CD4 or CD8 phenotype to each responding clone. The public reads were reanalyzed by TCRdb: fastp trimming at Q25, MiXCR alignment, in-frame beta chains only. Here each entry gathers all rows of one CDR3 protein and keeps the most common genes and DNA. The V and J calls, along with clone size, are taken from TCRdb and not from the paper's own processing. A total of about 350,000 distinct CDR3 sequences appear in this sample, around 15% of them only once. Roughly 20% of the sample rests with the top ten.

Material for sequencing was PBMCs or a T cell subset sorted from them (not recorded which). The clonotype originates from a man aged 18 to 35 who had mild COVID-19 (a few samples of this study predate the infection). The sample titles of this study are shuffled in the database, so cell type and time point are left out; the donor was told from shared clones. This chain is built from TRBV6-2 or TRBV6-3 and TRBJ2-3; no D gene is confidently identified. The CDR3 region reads CASRRGNTDTQYF. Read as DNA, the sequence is TGTGCCAGCAGACGCGGCAACACAGATACGCAGTATTTT.